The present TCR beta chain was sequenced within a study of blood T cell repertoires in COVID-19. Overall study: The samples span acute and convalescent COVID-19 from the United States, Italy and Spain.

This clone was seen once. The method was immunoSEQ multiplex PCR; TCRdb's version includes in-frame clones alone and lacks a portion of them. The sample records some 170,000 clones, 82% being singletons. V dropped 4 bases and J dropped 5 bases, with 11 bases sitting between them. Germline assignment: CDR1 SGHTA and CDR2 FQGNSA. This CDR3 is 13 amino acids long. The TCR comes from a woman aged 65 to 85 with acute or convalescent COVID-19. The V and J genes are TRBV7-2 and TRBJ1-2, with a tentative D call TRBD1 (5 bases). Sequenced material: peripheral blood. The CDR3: CASSSDRRYGYTF. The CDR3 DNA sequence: TGTGCCAGCAGCTCCGACAGACGATATGGCTACACCTTC.